A selection of T cell receptor beta chains follows, all from one sample in a study of T cells in Graves' hyperthyroidism and ophthalmopathy. TCRdb ran MiXCR on the multiplex PCR reads and lists one entry per CDR3 protein. The sample contains roughly 150,000 distinct CDR3 sequences, 8% to 9.5% of which appear only once. The material sequenced was blood. The source of these receptors is a woman between 18 and 30 years old with Graves' hyperthyroidism that later progressed to Graves' ophthalmopathy. The CDR3 runs from the conserved cysteine through the conserved F or W. Fields, in order: J gene, V gene, CDR3 length, clone size, D gene, CDR3 DNA, CDR3 protein. A D gene is named only where the DNA matches it firmly. Part of the rows lack a size; the others show once, few, many or a class for expanded clones.

>TRBJ1-2|TRBV30|13|many|NA
TGTGCCTATGACTTTGGGGCGGGCTATGGCTACACCTTC
CAYDFGAGYGYTF
>TRBJ2-5|TRBV9|16|NA|TRBD2
TGTGCCAGCAGCGTAGCGAGCGGGGGGGCGTCTGAGACCCAGTACTTC
CASSVASGGASETQYF
>TRBJ2-2|TRBV9|15|NA|NA
TGTGCCAGCAGCGTAGGTGGGGGGGCCACCGGGGAGCTGTTTTTT
CASSVGGGATGELFF
>TRBJ2-7|TRBV7-3|15|many|NA
TGTGCCAGCATATTCTCGGGACTTAGGGCCTACGAGCAGTACTTC
CASIFSGLRAYEQYF
>TRBJ1-3|TRBV6-5|14|many|NA
TGTGCCAGCAGTTATACAGAGTCTGGAAACACCATATATTTT
CASSYTESGNTIYF
>TRBJ1-2|TRBV5-6|14|NA|NA
TGTGCCAGCAGCTATATGACAGCCAACTATGGCTACACCTTC
CASSYMTANYGYTF
>TRBJ1-5|TRBV3-1|14|many|NA
TGTGCCAGCAGCCACGACTATAGCAATCAGCCCCAGCATTTT
CASSHDYSNQPQHF
>TRBJ1-5|TRBV6-1|16|many|NA
TGTGCCAGCAGTGGCAGACAGCACTATAGCAATCAGCCCCAGCATTTT
CASSGRQHYSNQPQHF
>TRBJ2-6|TRBV15|14|few|NA
TGTGCCACCAGCAGGTCCTCTGGGGCCAACGTCCTGACTTTC
CATSRSSGANVLTF
>TRBJ1-2|TRBV9|15|NA|TRBD1
TGTGCCAGCAGCGTAGACGGGACAGTTAGATATGGCTACACCTTC
CASSVDGTVRYGYTF
>TRBJ1-1|TRBV28|13|NA|NA
TGTGCCAGCAGGCCTTCAGAGACCGCTGAAGCTTTCTTT
CASRPSETAEAFF
>TRBJ2-1|TRBV20-1|14|NA|TRBD2
TGCAGTGCTCGACTAGCGGGAGAGCTCAATGAGCAGTTCTTC
CSARLAGELNEQFF
>TRBJ2-3|TRBV7-2|15|NA|NA
TGTGCCAGCAGCTTAGAACTAGCAGTCACAGATACGCAGTATTTT
CASSLELAVTDTQYF
>TRBJ1-4|TRBV5-1|15|many|NA
TGCGCCAGCAGCTGGGGGACTCAACGGGGTGAAAAACTGTTTTTT
CASSWGTQRGEKLFF
>TRBJ2-3|TRBV11-2|14|many|NA
TGTGCCAGCAGCCCGGAGGGCCGGGCAGATACGCAGTATTTT
CASSPEGRADTQYF
>TRBJ1-2|TRBV2|12|many|TRBD1
TGTGCCAGCACAGGGGGTAACTATGGCTACACCTTC
CASTGGNYGYTF
>TRBJ2-5|TRBV5-6|12|NA|NA
TGTGCCAGCAGCTTGATGGTGGAGACCCAGTACTTC
CASSLMVETQYF
>TRBJ2-7|TRBV27|16|many|NA
TGTGCCAGCAGGCCCACCCGGGGTATTCGACCCTACGAGCAGTACTTC
CASRPTRGIRPYEQYF
>TRBJ1-6|TRBV28|18|NA|NA
TGTGCCAGCAGTACCTCTAATTATCGGACATCATATAATTCACCCCTCCACTTT
CASSTSNYRTSYNSPLHF
>TRBJ1-3|TRBV20-1|15|few|NA
TGCAGTGCTAGATCCGGGCAGAGCTCTGGAAACACCATATATTTT
CSARSGQSSGNTIYF
>TRBJ2-7|TRBV5-1|15|many|TRBD2
TGCGCCAGCAACCAAAACTTGGGAGGGCCCTACGAGCAGTACTTC
CASNQNLGGPYEQYF
>TRBJ2-7|TRBV25-1|14|many|TRBD1
TGTGCCAGCAGTGGGACAGGGGGTTTGAACGAGCAGTACTTC
CASSGTGGLNEQYF
>TRBJ2-1|TRBV7-6|15|many|TRBD2
TGTGCCAGCACCCTTGGGCGGGAGGGTCGCAATGAGCAGTTCTTC
CASTLGREGRNEQFF
>TRBJ2-3|TRBV3-1|20|few|TRBD1
TGTGCCAGCAGCCAAGATAACAGGGACAGCTCTTTTCTTGTCACAGATACGCAGTATTTT
CASSQDNRDSSFLVTDTQYF
>TRBJ2-7|TRBV6-6|16|many|TRBD1
TGTGCCAGCAGTTACTCCGCCCAGGGGGTTTCCTACGAGCAGTACTTC
CASSYSAQGVSYEQYF
>TRBJ2-2|TRBV6-5|12|many|NA
TGTGCCAGCAGTTACCTTGACGGGGAGCTGTTTTTT
CASSYLDGELFF
>TRBJ2-5|TRBV6-2/TRBV6-3|13|many|NA
TGTGCCAGCAGCCAACCGTTCGGGGAGACCCAGTACTTC
CASSQPFGETQYF
>TRBJ2-7|TRBV27|15|many|TRBD1
TGTGCCAGCAGTTCACCGGGACAGGGTAACGACGAGCAGTACTTC
CASSSPGQGNDEQYF
>TRBJ2-5|TRBV7-2|16|many|TRBD2
TGTGCCAGCAGCTTAGTTCTGGGACTAGCGATAGAGACCCAGTACTTC
CASSLVLGLAIETQYF